The subject of this entry is one TCR beta chain. The antigen is not known. Libraries were prepared by immunoSEQ multiplex PCR; TCRdb keeps only in-frame clonotypes and omits some of them. The data show roughly 180,000 clones, with around nine tenths seen just once and around 7.2% held by the top ten. The data derive from a study of cytomegalovirus exposure and HLA in healthy donors. Trimming stripped 5 bases from V and 6 bases from J, with 17 bases between. Germline V gene sequence: CDR1 GTSNPN, CDR2 SVGIG (reference sequence). The CDR3 loop spans 13 amino acids. Study findings and constraints: The study listed under 200 cytomegalovirus-associated TCR beta chains. According to reports, the classifier identified cytomegalovirus status with high specificity and sensitivity. The CMV antigen specificity of a few CMV-associated chains was confirmed through in vitro analysis. Whilst most TCR sequences proved rare, a subset of public TCRs occurred across many donors.

This sequence was found in a man younger than 45 in good health and CMV-seropositive. Sequenced: PBMCs. The chain is built from TRBV30 and TRBJ2-7; D is possibly TRBD2 (6 bases). CDR3 nucleotide sequence: TGTGCCTGGTGGAGGAGGGGCGAGGGCGAGCAGTACTTC. This gives the protein CAWWRRGEGEQYF.